The 24 T cell receptor beta chains below were found in one sample sequenced in a study of cytomegalovirus exposure and HLA in healthy donors. The PCR had 60 Vbeta and 13 Jbeta primers. The assay was immunoSEQ multiplex PCR, and TCRdb's table has in-frame clones only and misses some. The sample records under 200,000 clones, 60% to 80% being singletons. The specimen was PBMCs. These receptors all come from a man aged 60 to 75 in good health and CMV-seronegative.

This clone was detected only a few times. V usage is TRBV2 and J usage is TRBJ1-6; 9 positions agree with TRBD1. Trimming took 3 bases from V and 5 from J; bases not matched to a gene: 2. In germline, CDR1 is SNHLY, CDR2 FYNNEI. The CDR3 totals 15 residues. The CDR3 DNA follows: TGTGCCAGCAGTGACCGGACAGGGGATAATTCACCCCTCCACTTT. Protein: CASSDRTGDNSPLHF.

The rearrangement uses TRBV5-1 and TRBJ2-7; 7 bases align to TRBD1. The length of the CDR3 is 15 residues. V lost 0 bases and J lost 5; bases outside the gene matches: 8. Looked up from germline, CDR1 is SGHRS and CDR2 is YFSETQ. CDR3 residues: CASSLAGTVTHEQYF. The CDR3 coding sequence is TGCGCCAGCAGCTTGGCCGGGACAGTGACCCACGAGCAGTACTTC.

V usage is TRBV27 and J usage is TRBJ1-1; D is unresolved. V was clipped by 2 bases and J by 5 bases, with 9 bases between them. The germline V gene has CDR1 MNHEY and CDR2 SMNVEV (reference sequence). The CDR3 contains 13 residues. CDR3 nucleotides: TGTGCCAGCAGTTTACGGGGAAGTACTGAAGCTTTCTTT. It yields the protein CASSLRGSTEAFF.

The genes are TRBV12-5 and TRBJ2-1; 14 nucleotides match TRBD2. Germline V gene sequence: CDR1 LGHNT, CDR2 FRNRAP. This CDR3 is 15 amino acids long. Germline trimming cut 6 bases from V and 6 bases from J; bases unmatched to any gene: 4. The CDR3 DNA reads as TGTGCTAGTGGCTTGACTAGCGGGAGGGCCAATGAGCAGTTCTTC. It yields the protein CASGLTSGRANEQFF.

This clone appeared a single time. The V call is TRBV5-6, the J call TRBJ2-7, with TRBD1 identical over 12 bases. CDR3 length: 16 residues. With V trimmed by 4 bases and J by 3 bases, 8 bases remained unmatched. Germline CDR1 reads SGHDT; CDR2 reads YYEEEE. CDR3 loop: CASSLGQGAKIYEQYF. CDR3 bases: TGTGCCAGCAGCCTGGGACAGGGGGCTAAGATCTACGAGCAGTACTTC. Full variable domain (missing parts from reference TRBV5-6 and TRBJ2-7): DAGVTQSPTHLIKTRGQQVTLRCSPKSGHDTVSWYQQALGQGPQFIFQYYEEEERQRGNFPDRFSGHQFPNYSSELNVNALLLGDSALYLCASSLGQGAKIYEQYFGPGTRLTVT.

This rearrangement joins TRBV27 to TRBJ2-7; D is unclear. Germline values: CDR1 MNHEY, CDR2 SMNVEV (reference sequence). Trimming left V 2 bases short and J 2 bases short, with 7 bases between. The CDR3 totals 13 residues. The CDR3 region is CASSLSPTYEQYF. The DNA of the CDR3 is TGTGCCAGCAGTTTAAGCCCAACCTACGAGCAGTACTTC.

The gene calls are TRBV5-1 and TRBJ2-5; 11 bases agree with TRBD1. CDR3 length equals 16 residues. V shed 4 bases, J shed 3 bases, and the junction held 8 bases outside the gene matches. The germline V gene encodes CDR1 SGHRS and CDR2 YFSETQ. In DNA form, the CDR3 reads TGCGCCAGCAGCATACAACCGGGACAGGGGGAAGAGACCCAGTACTTC. This sequence encodes CASSIQPGQGEETQYF. Based on the CDR3 plus reference TRBV5-1 and TRBJ2-5, the full variable domain is KAGVTQTPRYLIKTRGQQVTLSCSPISGHRSVSWYQQTPGQGLQFLFEYFSETQRNKGNFPGRFSGRQFSNSRSEMNVSTLELGDSALYLCASSIQPGQGEETQYFGPGTRLLVL.

The J gene is TRBJ2-7, the V gene TRBV5-1; 10 bases are shared with TRBD2. This CDR3 is built from 14 residues. Per the germline V gene, CDR1 is SGHRS and CDR2 is YFSETQ. Trimming cost V 0 bases and J 7 bases; bases outside gene matches: 4. The CDR3: CASSLDISGREQYF. The CDR3 coding sequence is TGCGCCAGCAGCTTGGATATTAGCGGGAGGGAGCAGTACTTC.

This clone has a single count. The V and J genes are TRBV19 and TRBJ1-5; possible D gene TRBD1, 6 bases. In germline, CDR1 is LNHDA, CDR2 SQIVND (reference sequence). The CDR3 totals 19 residues. V lost 0 bases to trimming and J lost 0 bases, with 18 bases between them. The CDR3 DNA is TGTGCCAGTAGTATAGATCTGGGGGCCACTACTCATAGCAATCAGCCCCAGCATTTT. As protein: CASSIDLGATTHSNQPQHF.

The chain uses TRBV5-8 and TRBJ2-7, with D possibly TRBD2 on 5 matching bases. The CDR3 length is 16 residues. From germline, CDR1 is SGHTS and CDR2 YDEGEE. V lost 0 bases to trimming and J lost 0 bases, with 13 bases between them. CDR3 amino acids: CASSLEVGRFSYEQYF. Here the CDR3 DNA reads TGTGCCAGCAGCTTGGAGGTGGGGAGATTCTCCTACGAGCAGTACTTC.

J is TRBJ2-6 and V is TRBV27; 8 nucleotides agree with TRBD1. V was pared by 2 bases and J by 3 bases, with 9 bases of the junction left unmatched. This CDR3 has 18 amino acids. Germline assignment: CDR1 MNHEY and CDR2 SMNVEV (reference sequence). In DNA form, the CDR3 reads TGTGCCAGCAGTTTACGGCTCCAGGGGGCAGGTGGGGCCAACGTCCTGACTTTC. It specifies CASSLRLQGAGGANVLTF.

This sequence joins TRBV6-1 and TRBJ2-2; 8 bases map to TRBD2. V lost 2 bases to trimming and J lost 4 bases; unmatched junction nucleotides: 6. Per the germline V gene, CDR1 is MNHNS and CDR2 is SASEGT. There are 16 residues in the CDR3. In DNA form, the CDR3 reads TGTGCCAGCAGTGAAACCGGGGGGGCCTTCACCGGGGAGCTGTTTTTT. Encoded protein: CASSETGGAFTGELFF.

J is TRBJ2-7 and V is TRBV10-3; TRBD1 matches at 11 bases. Germline-derived CDR1 and CDR2 are ENHRY and SYGVKD. The CDR3 contains 14 residues. The V gene end was trimmed by 7 bases and the J gene end by 2 bases; junction bases not matched to a gene: 4. In nucleotides, the CDR3 is TGTGCCATCAACGGACAGGGGGCAACCTACGAGCAGTACTTC. Its protein product is CAINGQGATYEQYF.

V is TRBV7-8 and J is TRBJ1-1; perhaps TRBD1 as D (6 bases). The CDR3 extends over 16 amino acids. V gave up 0 bases and J gave up 1 base, with 12 bases separating them. CDR1 is SGHVS and CDR2 is FQNEAQ in the germline V gene. This CDR3 reads CASSLARAGANTEAFF. For the CDR3, the DNA is TGTGCCAGCAGCTTAGCGAGGGCAGGGGCGAACACTGAAGCTTTCTTT. The full variable domain, rest sourced from reference TRBV7-8 and TRBJ1-1, is GAGVSQSPRYKVAKRGQDVALRCDPISGHVSLFWYQQALGQGPEFLTYFQNEAQLDKSGLPSDRFFAERPEGSVSTLKIQRTQQEDSAVYLCASSLARAGANTEAFFGQGTRLTVV.

The chain carries TRBV4-3 and TRBJ1-2; D is possibly TRBD1 (5 bases). Germline V gene data show CDR1 as LGHNA and CDR2 as YSLEER. CDR3 length: 16 amino acids. V gave up 0 bases and J gave up 2 bases, with 13 bases separating them. This CDR3 reads CASSQDLAGLNYGYTF. CDR3 bases: TGCGCCAGCAGCCAAGATCTGGCAGGGTTAAACTATGGCTACACCTTC.

The rearrangement links TRBV19 to TRBJ1-5; 9 nucleotides match TRBD1. This CDR3 contains 15 residues. Germline-derived CDR1 and CDR2 are LNHDA and SQIVND (reference sequence). After removal of 5 bases from V and 5 bases from J, the junction contained 7 bases not matched to a gene. The CDR3 DNA reads TGTGCCAGTAGTCCTCGGACAGGGGCGGATCAGCCCCAGCATTTT. Translation: CASSPRTGADQPQHF.

The chain employs TRBV4-2 and TRBJ1-1; TRBD1 matches 8 bases. Trimming removed 2 bases from V and 1 base from J; junction bases left unmatched: 6. CDR1 is LGHNA, CDR2 YNFKEQ, per germline. There are 16 residues in the CDR3. CDR3 amino acids: CASSQKGGTGNTEAFF. The CDR3 DNA reads TGTGCCAGCAGCCAAAAGGGGGGGACAGGGAACACTGAAGCTTTCTTT.

The CDR3 DNA reads TGCAGCGCGGCCCCCCAGGCGCGGGCAGATACGCAGTATTTT. Its protein is CSAAPQARADTQYF. V usage is TRBV29-1 and J usage is TRBJ2-3; TRBD2 is a possible D gene (5 bases). Germline CDR1 SQVTM, CDR2 ANQGSEA. This CDR3 has 14 residues. Trimming removed 7 bases from V and 4 bases from J, with 18 bases in between.

This chain joins TRBV7-9 and TRBJ1-5; TRBD1 is a possible D gene (5 bases). Trimming shortened V by 2 bases and J by 5 bases, and 10 bases separated the two germline ends. The CDR3 runs 14 residues. Germline CDR1 and CDR2: SEHNR and FQNEAQ (reference sequence). The CDR3 nucleotides are TGTGCCAGCAGCTTAAACGGGGGGGATCAGCCCCAGCATTTT. Its translation: CASSLNGGDQPQHF. The complete variable domain, with remaining parts taken from reference TRBV7-9 and TRBJ1-5, reads DTGVSQNPRHKITKRGQNVTFRCDPISEHNRLYWYRQTLGQGPEFLTYFQNEAQLEKSRLLSDRFSAERPKGSFSTLEIQRTEQGDSAMYLCASSLNGGDQPQHFGDGTRLSIL.

The rearrangement joins TRBV5-1 to TRBJ2-5, with TRBD2 matching 8 bases. V lost 0 bases and J lost 0; bases outside the gene matches: 7. CDR1 is SGHRS, CDR2 YFSETQ, per germline. This CDR3 spans 17 amino acids. Here the CDR3 reads CASSLAEKREYQETQYF. The CDR3 DNA reads as TGCGCCAGCAGCTTGGCCGAGAAGCGGGAGTACCAAGAGACCCAGTACTTC.

DNA of the CDR3: TGCGCCAGCAGCCTTTCTATAAACACTGAAGCTTTCTTT. Protein sequence: CASSLSINTEAFF. The rearrangement links TRBV4-3 to TRBJ1-1, with D uncertain. In germline, CDR1 is LGHNA, CDR2 YSLEER. Trimming cost V 4 bases and J 2 bases, with 8 bases left between them. The CDR3 extends over 13 amino acids.

V gene TRBV18 combines with J gene TRBJ2-5, with a weak D call TRBD1 (6 bases). This CDR3 contains 14 residues. CDR1 is KGHSH, CDR2 LQKENI, per germline. The V and J ends lost 3 bases and 1 base respectively, with 9 bases between them. The CDR3, as DNA: TGTGCCAGCTCACCTACAGGGTTCCAAGAGACCCAGTACTTC. The encoded protein is CASSPTGFQETQYF.

The genes are TRBV9 and TRBJ1-5; D may be TRBD1 (5 bases). Trimming took 3 bases from V and 6 from J, leaving 16 bases between them. This CDR3 contains 15 residues. From germline, CDR1 is SGDLS and CDR2 YYNGEE. The CDR3 DNA sequence: TGTGCCAGCAGCGCAGACACACAGGTGACTCAGCCCCAGCATTTT. Translated: CASSADTQVTQPQHF.

The J gene is TRBJ2-7, the V gene TRBV28; 7 nucleotides match TRBD1. Germline V lookup: CDR1 MDHEN, CDR2 SYDVKM. V dropped 3 bases and J dropped 2; count of bases not matched to a gene: 4. CDR3 length: 14 residues. CDR3 sequence reads: CASSFPGQAYEQYF. DNA for the CDR3: TGTGCCAGCAGTTTCCCCGGACAGGCCTACGAGCAGTACTTC.